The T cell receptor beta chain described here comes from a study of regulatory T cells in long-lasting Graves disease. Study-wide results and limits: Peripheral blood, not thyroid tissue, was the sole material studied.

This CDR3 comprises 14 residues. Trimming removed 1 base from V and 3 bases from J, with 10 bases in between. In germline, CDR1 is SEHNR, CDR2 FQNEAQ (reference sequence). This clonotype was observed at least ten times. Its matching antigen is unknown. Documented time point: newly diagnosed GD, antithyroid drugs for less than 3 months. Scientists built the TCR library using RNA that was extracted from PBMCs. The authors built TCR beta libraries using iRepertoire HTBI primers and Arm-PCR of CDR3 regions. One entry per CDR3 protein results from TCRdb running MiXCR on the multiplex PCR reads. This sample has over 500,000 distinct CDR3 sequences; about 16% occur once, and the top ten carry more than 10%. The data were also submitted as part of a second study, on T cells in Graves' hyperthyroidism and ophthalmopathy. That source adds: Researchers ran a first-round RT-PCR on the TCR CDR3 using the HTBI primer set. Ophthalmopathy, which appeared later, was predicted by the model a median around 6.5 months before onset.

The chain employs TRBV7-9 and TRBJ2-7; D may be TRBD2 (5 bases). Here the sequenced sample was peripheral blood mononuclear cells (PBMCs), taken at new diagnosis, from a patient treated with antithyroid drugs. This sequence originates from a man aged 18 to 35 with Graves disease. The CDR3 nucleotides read TGTGCCAGCAGCTTAGAGGGAGTGTTCTACGAGCAGTACTTC. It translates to CASSLEGVFYEQYF.